One TCR beta chain is described in this entry. Its target antigen remains unknown. Base qualities are not recorded, but no much larger clone differs from it by a single base. The data stem from a study of Ad26.COV2.S vaccination and SARS-CoV-2 variants (TCRdb year 2021). In terms of the full investigation: Donors in the vaccine arm were drawn from COV1001, a phase I-IIa trial of Ad26.COV2.S in healthy adults that was multicentre, randomized, double-blind and placebo-controlled. TCRbeta repertoire sequencing was used to assess the specificity and breadth of SARS-CoV-2-reactive T cell receptors after Ad26.COV2.S vaccination. Trial participants were randomized into five groups of five, in which low-dose or high-dose Ad26.COV2.S was given once or twice, or placebo was given on both occasions. Ad26.COV2.S was administered intramuscularly at 5 x 10^10 or 1 x 10^11 viral particles, either as a single shot or as two shots given 56 days apart. The TCR-sequenced set comprised about 32 samples: about 19 Ad26.COV2.S vaccine recipients, 5 placebo recipients and 8 SARS-CoV-2 convalescent individuals. Blinding of investigators to trial group allocation was maintained during experiments and outcome assessment.

Results the study describes overall, beyond this receptor: The authors noted that the TCR breadth and depth analyses may have underestimated total T cell responses. After vaccination, spike-specific CD8+ and CD4+ T cell responses were reported to show substantial breadth. Non-spike TCR breadth was comparable between vaccine and placebo recipients, consistent with the vaccine containing only spike. The study was not powered to compare responses between vaccine doses or regimens. Higher spike-specific TCR breadth was observed in Ad26.COV2.S recipients than in placebo recipients (P = 0.0014).

The immunoSEQ Assay was used to sequence TCRbeta CDR3 regions. After extraction, genomic DNA underwent amplification by bias-controlled multiplex PCR, followed by high-throughput sequencing. The authors' pipeline ran thus. To quantify the absolute abundance of every unique TCRbeta CDR3 region, sequences were collapsed and filtered. T cell fraction was estimated by normalization of TCRbeta template counts to usable DNA, with usable DNA being measured through amplification of reference genes present in all nucleated cells. Repertoire TCRs were annotated as SARS-CoV-2-specific by exact matching of V gene, CDR3 amino acid sequence and J gene to a known reactive TCR set. The reference SARS-CoV-2 TCR set was derived from MIRA and filtered for enrichment in COVID-19-positive ImmuneCODE repertoires, a step that removed public or cross-reactive TCRs. Based on the MIRA antigens, annotated TCRs were further analysed at the level of specific ORF or position within ORF. Breadth was defined as the number of annotated unique rearrangements divided by the total number of unique productive rearrangements, and depth was defined as the summed frequency of the annotated unique rearrangements. Group comparisons of TCR breadth used two-sided Wilcoxon rank-sum tests. The immuneACCESS repertoire file appears here via TCRdb, limited to in-frame rearrangements. These files lack a portion of the clones; in checked studies, under half of the deficit traces to unresolved V genes, and the cause of the others is not known. For V, J and clone size, that table is used; D and trimming come from the DNA. The sample table shows a few hundred thousand clones, and around 82% are seen once. The ten largest clones represent approximately 7% of the sample.

This sample's treatment or condition label indicates: around 19 received Ad26.COV2.S at low or high dose, single or two shots; about 5 received placebo; per-sample allocation not given. Repertoires of vaccine and placebo recipients were sequenced from samples taken on day 63 after the first injection. Cohort 1b enrolled 25 to 30 adults aged 18-55 years at a single site in Boston, USA, between 29 July and 7 August 2020. Ad26.COV2.S was a replication-incompetent adenovirus type 26 vector expressing a prefusion-stabilized SARS-CoV-2 spike protein from the original Wuhan strain. Specimen: peripheral blood, collected in a trial of Ad26.COV2.S vaccine versus placebo. This clonotype was obtained from a person between 18 and 60 years old who received the Ad26.COV2.S COVID-19 vaccine or a placebo.

The nucleotides read TGTGCCAGCAGGGGGACAGGGAGTGAAAAACTGTTTTTT. It specifies CASRGTGSEKLFF. Here the chain combines TRBV2 and TRBJ1-4; 9 nucleotides in the junction match TRBD1. The germline V and J ends show losses of 6 bases and 7 bases respectively, and no gene match explains 3 bases of the junction. CDR1 and CDR2, per the germline V gene, are SNHLY and FYNNEI. The CDR3, cysteine through phenylalanine, is 13 amino acids long. Just CDR3 DNA is preserved here, 39 bases in frame from base 1.